In its sample, the clone carrying this T cell receptor (beta chain) was seen a few times. This sample stems from a study of T cells in Graves' hyperthyroidism and ophthalmopathy. With 1 base clipped from V and 4 bases from J, the junction kept 5 bases outside the gene matches. The germline gives CDR1 LNHDA, CDR2 SQIVND (reference sequence). The CDR3 runs to 17 residues. The investigators amplified TCR beta CDR3 regions from RNA transcripts. TCR CDR3 regions were first amplified by RT-PCR with HTBI primers. TCRdb redid the calling of the multiplex PCR reads with MiXCR, one entry per CDR3 protein. This table has roughly 380,000 distinct CDR3 sequences, about 15% appearing once.

This clonotype originated in a woman aged 60 to 75 with Graves' hyperthyroidism. The rearrangement uses TRBV19 and TRBJ2-3; 13 bases fit TRBD2. Sequenced input: blood. The CDR3 here is CASSIGRTSGSADTQYF. The DNA of the CDR3 is TGTGCCAGTAGTATAGGCCGGACTAGCGGGAGTGCAGATACGCAGTATTTT. Combining the CDR3 with reference TRBV19 and TRBJ2-3 gives the whole variable domain DGGITQSPKYLFRKEGQNVTLSCEQNLNHDAMYWYRQDPGQGLRLIYYSQIVNDFQKGDIAEGYSVSREKKESFPLTVTSAQKNPTAFYLCASSIGRTSGSADTQYFGPGTRLTVL.